This TCR beta chain was captured in a study of T cell clonality in common variable immunodeficiency (dated by TCRdb to between 2015 and 2016). As encoded in the germline V gene (reference sequence), CDR1 is DFQATT while CDR2 is SNEGSKA. Reading from cysteine to phenylalanine, the CDR3 counts 16 amino acids. The DNA covers only part of the CDR3, 39 bases in frame from base 1. Clipping removes 6 bases from V and 1 base from J, with 14 as the unmatched junction base count. For sequencing, equivalent amounts of genomic DNA were input from CVID and control samples. For every sample, a 60 bp segment covering the rearranged TCRbeta CDR3 region was amplified and then sequenced. The immunoSEQ assay, a bias-corrected multiplex PCR with high-throughput sequencing, was employed for TCRbeta amplification. The source study handled its data this way. Each unique nucleotide sequence was treated as a clone and annotated with V, D and J genes, copy number and frequency. Sequences were labeled productive if in frame, and non-productive if out of frame or containing stop codons. Clonality was calculated from Shannon's entropy as previously described. The predicted amino acid sequences of productive clones were used to derive the mean CDR3 Kyte-Doolittle hydropathy. The R hclust function was used to hierarchically cluster scaled V gene usage with Manhattan distance and complete linkage. Sharing of clones by CDR3 amino acid sequence was evaluated through resampling of 12 repertoires per group over 100 rounds. The repertoires were screened for around 70 published EBV-specific TCRbeta sequences and 200 to 250 published CMV-specific TCRbeta sequences. A couple of CVID samples yielding fewer than 10,000 sequences were excluded from analysis, leaving approximately 40 CVID repertoires. TCRdb carries this immuneACCESS record with in-frame sequences only. Its versions omit some clonotypes, under half of them owing to an unresolved V gene in the studies checked, with the rest unexplained. V and J calls plus clone size are reproduced from that table; the DNA served to infer D and trimming. This sample was tabulated with roughly 42,000 clones, among which there are no singletons. The top ten hold roughly 6% of the sample.

This clone has only a few counts. Which antigen it targets is not known. The CDR3 goes on 3 residues after the read ends, and that part is filled in from the germline J gene. Overall study outcomes, separate from this receptor: Correlations between repertoire features and clinical complications were limited by patient heterogeneity within the CVID cohort. According to the authors, figuring out what caused the increased clonality in CVID would require sequencing the repertoires of T cell subpopulations. Despite equal DNA input, controls averaged roughly 89,000 unique sequences per sample versus about 32,000 in CVID samples. Fewer TCRbeta clones were shared among CVID subjects than among healthy controls (p < 0.0001). CVID TCRbeta sequences were reported to have fewer deletions and N-nucleotide insertions and to lack highly modified clones with 13 or more V deletions. Increased TCRbeta clonality was found in CVID subjects compared with healthy controls (t-test p = 0.018), with the increase being most characteristic of about a third of subjects.

Standard criteria were used to diagnose CVID, namely serum IgG, IgA and/or IgM reduced below the normal range together with specific antibody deficiency. There were 40 to 45 subjects in the CVID group (approximately 15 female and around 30 male), ranging in age from 9 to 64 years, with a mean age of 40. Both CVID patients and healthy controls were predominantly of Caucasian heritage. Replacement immunoglobulin therapy had been administered to all CVID subjects for at least one year at the time of study participation. At the time of blood collection, no CVID subject was ill or was being treated with immunomodulatory or immunosuppressive medication. Heparinized peripheral whole blood samples of roughly 5 to 8.5 ml were obtained from each donor. Genomic DNA from adults with common variable immune deficiency (CVID) and from healthy adult controls was used for sequencing of TCRbeta CDR3 repertoires. Diluted blood was density-centrifuged over Hypaque 1077 or Ficoll-Paque to isolate peripheral blood mononuclear cells. Genomic DNA was obtained from unsorted mononuclear cells using either Qiagen column purification or a centrifugation-based method.

In this chain, TRBV20-1 is recombined with TRBJ2-7; TRBD1 aligns with 8 central bases. The receptor was derived from a human donor with common variable immunodeficiency. The sequenced sample consisted of peripheral blood mononuclear cells. The covered CDR3 bases are TGCAGTGCGGATAACCCCCAGGGGGCAAGGTCCTACGAG. The translation is CSADNPQGARSYE. The whole CDR3 sequence reads CSADNPQGARSYEQYF.